These T cell receptor beta chains were read from a single sample in a study of blood T cell repertoires in COVID-19. Profiled with immunoSEQ multiplex PCR; TCRdb holds only in-frame clones, not every one. This table holds 130,000 to 150,000 clones, roughly 88% found once. Sequenced material: peripheral blood. Every receptor here comes from a woman aged 50 to 60 with acute or convalescent COVID-19. Each CDR3 is given with its conserved first and last residue. Fields, in order: clone size, J gene, V gene, D gene, CDR3 DNA, CDR3 protein. D genes are given only for firm matches. Clone size is given for some rows only: seen once, a few or many times, or a class if the clone is expanded.

>NA|TRBJ2-2|TRBV18|TRBD1
TGTGCCAGCTCACCCCTAGGGGGCATCGGGGAGCTGTTTTTT
CASSPLGGIGELFF
>NA|TRBJ1-1|TRBV2|NA
TGTGCCAGCCGTTGGAGGACAGCTAACACTGAAGCTTTCTTT
CASRWRTANTEAFF
>NA|TRBJ1-1|TRBV5-4|TRBD1
TGTGCCAGCAGCTTGGGGGACAGGGGCATGGCTGAAGCTTTCTTT
CASSLGDRGMAEAFF
>NA|TRBJ1-4|TRBV19|NA
TGTGCCAGTACTCGTCGGTGGACAGTCGATGAAAAACTGTTTTTT
CASTRRWTVDEKLFF
>once|TRBJ2-1|TRBV7-8|TRBD2
TGTGCCAGCAGCGGCCTTGGACCGGGGGGCAATGAGCAGTTCTTC
CASSGLGPGGNEQFF
>NA|TRBJ2-1|TRBV29-1|TRBD2
TGCAGCGTTGCGGGGAGCGGGAGGGCGGTTGGTGAGCAGTTCTTC
CSVAGSGRAVGEQFF
>NA|TRBJ2-3|TRBV12-5|NA
TGTGCTAGTGGTTCCGGGTTGGGAGATACGCAGTATTTT
CASGSGLGDTQYF
>NA|TRBJ1-1|TRBV5-1|TRBD1
TGCGCCAGCAGCGACCGACAGGGGAACACTGAAGCTTTCTTT
CASSDRQGNTEAFF
>NA|TRBJ1-1|TRBV6-5|TRBD1
TGTGCCAGCAGATCGGGACAGTTCCAAGAAGCTTTCTTT
CASRSGQFQEAFF
>NA|TRBJ2-1|TRBV7-2|NA
TGTGCCAGCAGCTTGAGCAATGAGCAGTTCTTC
CASSLSNEQFF
>NA|TRBJ1-5|TRBV25-1|TRBD1
TGTGCCAGCACGAATAACAGGGGACTCCTAGTTCAATTGCAGCCCCAGCATTTT
CASTNNRGLLVQLQPQHF
>NA|TRBJ2-7|TRBV11-2|NA
TGTGCCAGCAGCCTAACAGGGGGGGATTACGAGCAGTACTTC
CASSLTGGDYEQYF
>NA|TRBJ2-2|TRBV21-1|NA
TGTGCCAGCAGCAAAGGGGGGCCCGGGAAAGACGCGAACACCGGGGAGCTGTTTTTT
CASSKGGPGKDANTGELFF
>NA|TRBJ1-2|TRBV18|NA
TGTGCCAGCGCTCAAACAGGGTATGGCTACACCTTC
CASAQTGYGYTF
>NA|TRBJ1-1|TRBV15|NA
TGTGCCGCAGGGAGGGGGAACACTGAAGCTTTCTTT
CAAGRGNTEAFF
>NA|TRBJ1-2|TRBV6-5|TRBD1
TGTGCCAGCACTTTGGGGACAGGGTTGTATGGCTACACCTTC
CASTLGTGLYGYTF
>NA|TRBJ1-5|TRBV4-1|TRBD1
TGCGCCAGCAGCCCCCGAGAGACAGGGGTAAATCAGCCCCAGCATTTT
CASSPRETGVNQPQHF
>NA|TRBJ2-2|TRBV9|NA
TGTGCCAGCAGCACCCGTCCGGGTTTGGATCCCGGGGAGCTGTTTTTT
CASSTRPGLDPGELFF
>NA|TRBJ1-1|TRBV5-6|TRBD1
TGTGCCAGCAGCTGGGGGACAGCGAACACTGAAGCTTTCTTT
CASSWGTANTEAFF
>NA|TRBJ1-5|TRBV29-1|TRBD1
TGCAGCGTCGGTGACAGGGCGGGGCAGCCCCAGCATTTT
CSVGDRAGQPQHF
>NA|TRBJ2-5|TRBV6-2/TRBV6-3|NA
TGTGCCAGCAGTAGGGCGCACAGGGAAGAGACCCAGTACTTC
CASSRAHREETQYF
>once|TRBJ2-3|TRBV11-3|TRBD2
TGTGCCAGCAGCTCGGGACTAGCGGGAGGTAGAACAGATACGCAGTATTTT
CASSSGLAGGRTDTQYF
>NA|TRBJ1-6|TRBV6-4|NA
TGTGCCAGCAGGGAGATGAGCTCCTATAATTCACCCCTCCACTTT
CASREMSSYNSPLHF
>NA|TRBJ2-7|TRBV9|TRBD1
TGTGCCAGCAGCGTATCGGGACAGGGGGCAGGCTACGAGCAGTACTTC
CASSVSGQGAGYEQYF
>NA|TRBJ2-7|TRBV4-2|NA
TGTGCCAGCAGCCCCCTGTTGAGCGAGTACGAGCAGTACTTC
CASSPLLSEYEQYF
>NA|TRBJ1-5|TRBV30|NA
TGTGCCTGGAGCAAAGGGTCTGGGGGGAACCAGCCCCAGCATTTT
CAWSKGSGGNQPQHF
>NA|TRBJ1-1|TRBV11-2|NA
TGTGCCAGCAGCTTAGGAGGGACACCAGTTGAAGCTTTCTTT
CASSLGGTPVEAFF
>NA|TRBJ2-3|TRBV6-6|NA
TGTGCCAGCAGTTCCACGGGAGATACGCAGTATTTT
CASSSTGDTQYF
>NA|TRBJ1-1|TRBV15|NA
TGTGCCACCAGCAGAGTTGAGGGGAACACTGAAGCTTTCTTT
CATSRVEGNTEAFF
>NA|TRBJ1-3|TRBV2|NA
TGTGCCAGCAGCAGGGATAGCTCTGGAAACACCATATATTTT
CASSRDSSGNTIYF
>once|TRBJ2-7|TRBV6-2/TRBV6-3|TRBD2
TGTGCCAGCAGTCGGGACTACACCACCCGCAATTACGAGCAGTACTTC
CASSRDYTTRNYEQYF
>NA|TRBJ1-1|TRBV27|NA
TGTGCCAGCAGCCCGAACCCTGAGAGAACTGAAGCTTTCTTT
CASSPNPERTEAFF
>NA|TRBJ2-1|TRBV2|NA
TGTGCCAGCAGTGAGGAGTCTAGCGCTTCCTACAATGAGCAGTTCTTC
CASSEESSASYNEQFF
>NA|TRBJ1-3|TRBV7-3|NA
TGTGCCAGCAGCCTCGCGGGCCCGTTCTCTGGAAACACCATATATTTT
CASSLAGPFSGNTIYF
>NA|TRBJ2-4|TRBV7-3|NA
TGTGCCAGCAGCCCGGGAGACAGCAAAAACATTCAGTACTTC
CASSPGDSKNIQYF
>NA|TRBJ2-5|TRBV19|TRBD2
TGTGCCAGTAGTATGAGAGCGGGGGGGCCTACACCCTGGCAAGAGACCCAGTACTTC
CASSMRAGGPTPWQETQYF
>NA|TRBJ1-1|TRBV12-2|NA
TGTGCAAGTCGGTGGACAGGGTCTGAAGCTTTCTTT
CASRWTGSEAFF
>NA|TRBJ2-7|TRBV15|NA
TGTGCCACCAGCACCATACAGGGCCTAGTCCACGAGCAGTACTTC
CATSTIQGLVHEQYF
>NA|TRBJ1-5|TRBV28|NA
TGTGCCAGCAGCCCCGGGAGGGGTCAGCCCCAGCATTTT
CASSPGRGQPQHF
>NA|TRBJ2-7|TRBV6-5|NA
TGTGCCAGCAGACTGAGCTCCTACGAGCAGTACTTC
CASRLSSYEQYF
>NA|TRBJ2-3|TRBV7-9|TRBD2
TGTGCCAGCAGCTTCGGGGGGGGCACAGATACGCAGTATTTT
CASSFGGGTDTQYF